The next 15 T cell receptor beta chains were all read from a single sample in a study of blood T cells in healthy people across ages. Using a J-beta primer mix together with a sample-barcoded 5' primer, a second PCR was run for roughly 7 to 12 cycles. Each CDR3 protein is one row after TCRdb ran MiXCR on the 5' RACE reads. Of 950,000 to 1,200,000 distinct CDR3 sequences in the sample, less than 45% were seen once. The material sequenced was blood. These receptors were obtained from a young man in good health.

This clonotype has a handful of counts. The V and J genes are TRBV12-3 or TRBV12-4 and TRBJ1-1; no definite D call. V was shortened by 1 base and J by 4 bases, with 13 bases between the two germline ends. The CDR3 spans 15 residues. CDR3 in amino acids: CASSLEPGWGTEAFF. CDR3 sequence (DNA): TGTGCCAGCAGTTTAGAGCCGGGATGGGGCACTGAAGCTTTCTTT.

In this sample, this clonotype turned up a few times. The CDR3 nucleotides read TGCGCCAGCAGCCAATCCGTTGGACAGGGTTATGGCTACACCTTC. Encoded protein: CASSQSVGQGYGYTF. The chain has TRBV4-3 and TRBJ1-2; 8 positions agree with TRBD1. V gave up 2 bases and J gave up 5 bases; unmatched junction bases: 7. The CDR3 loop spans 15 amino acids. The V gene's germline CDR1 is LGHNA and CDR2 YSLEER.

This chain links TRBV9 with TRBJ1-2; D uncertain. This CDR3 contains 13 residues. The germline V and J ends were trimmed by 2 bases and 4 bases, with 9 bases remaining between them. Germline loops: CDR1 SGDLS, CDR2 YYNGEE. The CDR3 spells CASSVGSSYGYTF. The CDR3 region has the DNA TGTGCCAGCAGCGTGGGCAGCTCCTATGGCTACACCTTC.

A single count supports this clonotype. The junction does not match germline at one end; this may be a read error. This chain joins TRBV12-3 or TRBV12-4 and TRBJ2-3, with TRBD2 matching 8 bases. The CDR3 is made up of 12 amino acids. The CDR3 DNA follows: TGTGCCAGCAGTTCGGGACTAGATGCGCAGTATTTT. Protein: CASSSGLDAQYF.

The CDR3 is CASSQRNLNTEAFF. CDR3 nucleotides: TGTGCCAGCAGCCAACGGAACCTGAACACTGAAGCTTTCTTT. V gene TRBV16 combines with J gene TRBJ1-1; D uncertain. The CDR3 length is 14 residues. Trimming removed 2 bases from V and 0 bases from J, with 7 bases in between. CDR1 is KGHSY, CDR2 FQNENV, per germline.

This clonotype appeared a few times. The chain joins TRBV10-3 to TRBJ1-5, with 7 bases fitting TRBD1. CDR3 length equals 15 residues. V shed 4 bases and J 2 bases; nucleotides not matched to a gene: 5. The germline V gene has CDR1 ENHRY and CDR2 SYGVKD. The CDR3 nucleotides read TGTGCCATCAGTGGCCGGGACAGCCGCAATCAGCCCCAGCATTTT. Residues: CAISGRDSRNQPQHF.

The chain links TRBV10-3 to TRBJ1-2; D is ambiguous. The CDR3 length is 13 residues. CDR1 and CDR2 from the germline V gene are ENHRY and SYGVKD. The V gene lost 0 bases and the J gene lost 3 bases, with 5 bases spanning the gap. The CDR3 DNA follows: TGTGCCATCAGTGAGTCCGGGGACTATGGCTACACCTTC. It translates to CAISESGDYGYTF.

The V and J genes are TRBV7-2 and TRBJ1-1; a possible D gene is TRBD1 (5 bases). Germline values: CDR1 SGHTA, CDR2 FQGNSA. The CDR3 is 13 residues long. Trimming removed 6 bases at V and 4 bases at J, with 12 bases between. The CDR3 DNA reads TGTGCCAGCAGAACACCGGGGGGCACTGAAGCTTTCTTT. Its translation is CASRTPGGTEAFF.

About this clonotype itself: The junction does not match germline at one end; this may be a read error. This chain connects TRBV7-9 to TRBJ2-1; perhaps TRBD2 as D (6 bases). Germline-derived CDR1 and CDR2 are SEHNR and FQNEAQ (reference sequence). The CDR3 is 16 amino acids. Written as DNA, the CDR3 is TGTGTCAGCAGCTTAGAAAAGACTAGTGCCCACAGTGAGCAGTTCTTC. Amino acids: CVSSLEKTSAHSEQFF.

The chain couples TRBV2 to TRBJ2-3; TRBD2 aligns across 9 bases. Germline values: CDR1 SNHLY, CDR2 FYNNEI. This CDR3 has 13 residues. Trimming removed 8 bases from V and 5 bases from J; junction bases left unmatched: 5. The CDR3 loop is CASVAGVQDTQYF. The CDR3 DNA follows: TGTGCCAGCGTAGCGGGGGTTCAAGATACGCAGTATTTT.

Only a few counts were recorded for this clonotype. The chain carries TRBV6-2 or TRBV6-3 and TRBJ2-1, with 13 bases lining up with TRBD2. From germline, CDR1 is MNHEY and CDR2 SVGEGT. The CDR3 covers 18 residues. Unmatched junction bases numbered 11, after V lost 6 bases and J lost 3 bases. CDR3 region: CASSTPRTSGGHYNEQFF. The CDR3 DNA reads TGTGCCAGCAGCACCCCTAGGACTAGCGGGGGCCACTACAATGAGCAGTTCTTC.

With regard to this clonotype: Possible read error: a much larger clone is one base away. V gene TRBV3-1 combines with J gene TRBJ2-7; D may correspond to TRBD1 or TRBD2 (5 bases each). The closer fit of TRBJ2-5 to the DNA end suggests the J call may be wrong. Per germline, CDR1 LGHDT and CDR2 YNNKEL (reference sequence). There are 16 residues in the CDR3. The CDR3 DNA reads TGTGCCAGCAGCCCACCGGGACGCCTGACTCAAGAGACCCAGTACTTC. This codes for CASSPPGRLTQETQYF.

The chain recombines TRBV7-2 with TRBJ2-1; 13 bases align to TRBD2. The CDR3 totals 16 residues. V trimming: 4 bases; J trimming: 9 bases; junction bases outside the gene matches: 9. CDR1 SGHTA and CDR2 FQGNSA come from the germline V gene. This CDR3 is CASSSQLAGGPFEQFF. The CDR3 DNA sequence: TGTGCCAGCAGCTCGCAACTAGCGGGGGGGCCCTTTGAGCAGTTCTTC.

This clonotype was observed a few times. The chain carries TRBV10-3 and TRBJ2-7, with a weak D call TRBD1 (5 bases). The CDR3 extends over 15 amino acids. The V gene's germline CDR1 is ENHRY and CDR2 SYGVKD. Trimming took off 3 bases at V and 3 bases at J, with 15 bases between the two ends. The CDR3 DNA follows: TGTGCCATCAGTGACGGCAGGGCAAAGTTCTACGAGCAGTACTTC. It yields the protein CAISDGRAKFYEQYF.

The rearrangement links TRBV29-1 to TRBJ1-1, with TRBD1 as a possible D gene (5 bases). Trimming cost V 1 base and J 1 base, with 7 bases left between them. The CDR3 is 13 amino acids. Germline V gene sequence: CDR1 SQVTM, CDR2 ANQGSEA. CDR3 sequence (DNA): TGCAGCGTTGAAGGGGACCCGAACACTGAAGCTTTCTTT. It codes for CSVEGDPNTEAFF.